These 10 T cell receptor beta chains were all obtained from the same sample, sequenced in a study of T cell responses to AZD1222 COVID-19 vaccine. Clones were read by immunoSEQ multiplex PCR, and TCRdb kept only the in-frame ones, dropping some. In the table there are some 150,000 clones, more than 75% of which are singletons. This specimen was peripheral blood, taken on day 0 of AZD1222 vaccination. Every receptor here comes from an adult in good health.

The chain has TRBV11-3 and TRBJ2-1; D might be TRBD1 (5 bases). V shed 3 bases and J shed 9 bases, with 12 bases lying between them. Looked up from germline, CDR1 is SGHNT and CDR2 is YENEEA. The CDR3 runs to 13 residues. The DNA of the CDR3 is TGTGCCAGCAGCTTGGGCAGGGCTATTGAGCAGTTCTTC. Translated: CASSLGRAIEQFF.

This rearrangement joins TRBV10-3 to TRBJ2-3, with a possible D match to TRBD2 (6 bases). CDR1 ENHRY and CDR2 SYGVKD come from the germline V gene. The V end was cut by 6 bases, the J end by 7 bases, with 11 bases between. CDR3 size: 12 residues. The CDR3 DNA follows: TGTGCCATCAGCCATAGCGGCAATACGCAGTATTTT. Encoded protein: CAISHSGNTQYF.

The rearrangement uses TRBV6-2 or TRBV6-3 and TRBJ2-5; no clear D. The germline V and J ends were trimmed by 2 bases and 8 bases, with 12 bases remaining between them. Germline V gives CDR1 MNHEY, CDR2 SVGEGT. This CDR3 is 13 amino acids long. CDR3 sequence: CASSYMGGATQYF. CDR3 in DNA: TGTGCCAGCAGTTACATGGGTGGAGCAACCCAGTACTTC.

V gene TRBV4-1 combines with J gene TRBJ2-7, with unresolved D. The ends were cut back, 0 bases at V and 2 bases at J, with 11 bases in the middle. Germline-derived CDR1 and CDR2 are MGHRA and YSYEKL. The CDR3 runs 15 residues. DNA for the CDR3: TGCGCCAGCAGCCAAGAGGCTAGATGGGCCTACGAGCAGTACTTC. Residues: CASSQEARWAYEQYF.

The genes are TRBV11-2 and TRBJ1-3; maybe TRBD1 (5 bases). CDR3 length: 15 residues. Looked up from germline, CDR1 is SGHAT and CDR2 is FQNNGV. V lost 0 bases and J lost 0, with 6 bases in between. CDR3: CASSLETASGNTIYF. CDR3 nucleotides: TGTGCCAGCAGCTTAGAGACAGCCTCTGGAAACACCATATATTTT.

This clone was counted once. This chain connects TRBV7-9 to TRBJ1-2, with D possibly being TRBD1 (6 bases). Germline V gives CDR1 SEHNR, CDR2 FQNEAQ (reference sequence). The germline V and J ends were trimmed by 5 bases and 7 bases, with 17 bases remaining between them. The CDR3 is 14 residues long. The CDR3 sequence: CASSQETGARGYTF. CDR3 DNA: TGTGCCAGCAGCCAAGAGACAGGTGCACGTGGCTACACCTTC. Together with reference TRBV7-9 and TRBJ1-2, the CDR3 gives the full variable domain: DTGVSQNPRHKITKRGQNVTFRCDPISEHNRLYWYRQTLGQGPEFLTYFQNEAQLEKSRLLSDRFSAERPKGSFSTLEIQRTEQGDSAMYLCASSQETGARGYTFGSGTRLTVV.

This clone was seen just once. The rearrangement links TRBV10-2 to TRBJ2-5; 7 positions match TRBD1. V lost 6 bases, J lost 4 bases, and 5 bases stayed unmatched. The CDR3 is 13 residues long. CDR1 WSHSY and CDR2 SAAADI come from the germline V gene. The CDR3 is CASRDRAGETQYF. The DNA for the CDR3 is TGCGCCAGCAGAGACAGGGCAGGAGAGACCCAGTACTTC.

The chain uses TRBV6-7 and TRBJ2-2; TRBD1 matches at 9 bases. TRBV6-7 is labeled an ORF, and its function is uncertain. Trimming cost V 0 bases and J 3 bases; bases outside gene matches: 2. The length of the CDR3 is 16 residues. This CDR3 is CASSYSTGGHTGELFF. DNA of the CDR3: TGTGCCAGCAGTTACTCGACAGGGGGGCACACCGGGGAGCTGTTTTTT.

This chain connects TRBV4-3 to TRBJ1-5; D is unclear. This CDR3 has 15 residues. Germline V gene lookup returns CDR1 LGHNA and CDR2 YSLEER. V lost 4 bases and J 0 bases, leaving 10 bases between the germline ends. The CDR3 loop is CASSPWRASNQPQHF. In nucleotides, the CDR3 is TGCGCCAGCAGCCCTTGGAGGGCTAGCAATCAGCCCCAGCATTTT.

J is TRBJ2-2 and V is TRBV14; TRBD2 agrees at 7 bases. The length of the CDR3 is 14 residues. CDR1 and CDR2 (germline): SGHDN, FVKESK. V gave up 6 bases and J gave up 5 bases; unmatched junction bases: 6. The DNA of the CDR3 is TGTGCCAGCAGAGGGACTACCCCAACCGGGGAGCTGTTTTTT. Its protein product is CASRGTTPTGELFF.